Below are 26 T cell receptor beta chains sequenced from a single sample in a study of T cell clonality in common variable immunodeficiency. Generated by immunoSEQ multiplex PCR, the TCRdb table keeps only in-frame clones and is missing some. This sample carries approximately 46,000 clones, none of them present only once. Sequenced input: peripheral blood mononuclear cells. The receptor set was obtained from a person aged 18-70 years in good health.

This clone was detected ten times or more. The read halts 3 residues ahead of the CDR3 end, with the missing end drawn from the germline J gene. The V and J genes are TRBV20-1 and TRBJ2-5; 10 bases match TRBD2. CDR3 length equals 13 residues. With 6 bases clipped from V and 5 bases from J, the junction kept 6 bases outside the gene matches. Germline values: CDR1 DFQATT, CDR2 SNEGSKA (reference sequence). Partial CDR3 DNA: TGCAGTGCACAGATTAGCGGGGGGGAGACC. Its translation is CSAQISGGET. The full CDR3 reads CSAQISGGETQYF.

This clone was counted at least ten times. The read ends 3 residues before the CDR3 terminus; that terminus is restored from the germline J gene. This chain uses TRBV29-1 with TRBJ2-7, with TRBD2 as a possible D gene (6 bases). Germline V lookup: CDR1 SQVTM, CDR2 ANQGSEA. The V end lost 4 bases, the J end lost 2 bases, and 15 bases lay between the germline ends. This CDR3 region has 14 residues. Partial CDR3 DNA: TGCAGCGTTGTTCTAGGGACTGGAGCCTACGAG. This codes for CSVVLGTGAYE. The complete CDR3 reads CSVVLGTGAYEQYF.

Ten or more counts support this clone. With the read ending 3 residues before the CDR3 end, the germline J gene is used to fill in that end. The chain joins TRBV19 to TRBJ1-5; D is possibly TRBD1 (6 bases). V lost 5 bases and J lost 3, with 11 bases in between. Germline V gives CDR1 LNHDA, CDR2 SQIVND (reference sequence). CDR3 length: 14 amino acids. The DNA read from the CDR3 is TGTGCCAGTAGTGCCACAGGGCCCAATCAGCCC. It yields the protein CASSATGPNQP. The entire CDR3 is CASSATGPNQPQHF.

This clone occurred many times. CDR3 residues: CASSTRGELTDTQYF. The sequenced CDR3 bases are TGTGCCAGCAGCACCCGGGGGGAACTCACAGATACG. The rearrangement joins TRBV7-7 to TRBJ2-3; 7 bases are shared with TRBD2. The read comes to an end 3 residues before the CDR3 does, leaving the germline J gene to fill in the end. V lost 5 bases, J lost 2 bases, and 7 bases stayed unmatched. Germline CDR1 and CDR2: SSHAT and FNYEAQ (reference sequence). The CDR3 has 15 residues. Full variable domain (rest looked up from reference TRBV7-7 and TRBJ2-3): GAGVSQSPRYKVTKRGQDVTLRCDPISSHATLYWYQQALGQGPEFLTYFNYEAQPDKSGLPSDRFSAERPEGSISTLTIQRTEQRDSAMYRCASSTRGELTDTQYFGPGTRLTVL.

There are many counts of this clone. The chain's CDR3 is CAWSRGDTEAFF. CDR3 DNA (partial): TGTGCCTGGTCCCGGGGGGACACTGAA. This rearrangement joins TRBV30 to TRBJ1-1, with TRBD1 as a possible D gene (5 bases). Coverage ceases 3 residues before the CDR3 finishes, and the germline J gene fills in the end. V was shortened by 5 bases and J by 3 bases, with 10 bases between the two germline ends. The CDR3 extends over 12 amino acids. Germline V lookup: CDR1 GTSNPN, CDR2 SVGIG (reference sequence).

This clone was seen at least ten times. CDR3 sequence: CAWRGGGETQYF. The covered CDR3 bases are TGTGCCTGGAGGGGCGGGGGAGAGACC. This chain links TRBV30 with TRBJ2-5, with 7 bases matching TRBD2. The read is 3 residues too short to cover the CDR3 end, so that end is filled in from the germline J gene. Germline V lookup: CDR1 GTSNPN, CDR2 SVGIG (reference sequence). The CDR3 consists of 12 residues. The ends lost 3 bases at V and 4 bases at J; junction bases unmatched: 2.

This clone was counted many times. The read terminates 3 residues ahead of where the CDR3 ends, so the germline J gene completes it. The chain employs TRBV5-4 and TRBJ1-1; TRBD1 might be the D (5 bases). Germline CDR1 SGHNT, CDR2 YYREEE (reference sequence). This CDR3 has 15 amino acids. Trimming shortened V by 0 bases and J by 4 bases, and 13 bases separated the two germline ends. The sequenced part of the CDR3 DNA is TGTGCCAGCAGCTTGGAACGGGATGGGGCCACTGAA. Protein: CASSLERDGATE. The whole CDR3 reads CASSLERDGATEAFF. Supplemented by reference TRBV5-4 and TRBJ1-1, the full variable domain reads ETGVTQSPTHLIKTRGQQVTLRCSSQSGHNTVSWYQQALGQGPQFIFQYYREEENGRGNFPPRFSGLQFPNYSSELNVNALELDDSALYLCASSLERDGATEAFFGQGTRLTVV.

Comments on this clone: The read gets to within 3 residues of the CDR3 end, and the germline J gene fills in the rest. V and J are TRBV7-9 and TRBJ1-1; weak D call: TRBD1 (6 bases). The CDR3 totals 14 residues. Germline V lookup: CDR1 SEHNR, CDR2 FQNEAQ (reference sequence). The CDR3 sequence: CASSFSKPGETAFF. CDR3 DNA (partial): TGTGCCAGCAGCTTTTCGAAACCAGGGGAGACA. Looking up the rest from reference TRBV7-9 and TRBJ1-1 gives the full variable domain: DTGVSQNPRHKITKRGQNVTFRCDPISEHNRLYWYRQTLGQGPEFLTYFQNEAQLEKSRLLSDRFSAERPKGSFSTLEIQRTEQGDSAMYLCASSFSKPGETAFFGQGTRLTVV.

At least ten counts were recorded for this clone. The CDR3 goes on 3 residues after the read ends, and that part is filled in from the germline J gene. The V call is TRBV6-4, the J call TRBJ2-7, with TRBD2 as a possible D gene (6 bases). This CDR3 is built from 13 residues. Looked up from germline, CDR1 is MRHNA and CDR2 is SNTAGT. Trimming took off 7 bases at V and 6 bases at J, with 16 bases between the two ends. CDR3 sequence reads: CASMLTRSLEQYF. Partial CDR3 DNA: TGTGCCAGCATGCTGACTAGGTCGCTCGAG.

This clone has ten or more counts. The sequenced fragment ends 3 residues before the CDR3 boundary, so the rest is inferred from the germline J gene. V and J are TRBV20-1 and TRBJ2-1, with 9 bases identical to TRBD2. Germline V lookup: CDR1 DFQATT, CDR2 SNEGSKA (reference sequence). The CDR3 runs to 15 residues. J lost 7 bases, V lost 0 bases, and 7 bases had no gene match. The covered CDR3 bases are TGCAGTGCTAGAGATGGCGGGGGGGCCTGGAATGAG. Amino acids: CSARDGGGAWNE. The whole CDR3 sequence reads CSARDGGGAWNEQFF.

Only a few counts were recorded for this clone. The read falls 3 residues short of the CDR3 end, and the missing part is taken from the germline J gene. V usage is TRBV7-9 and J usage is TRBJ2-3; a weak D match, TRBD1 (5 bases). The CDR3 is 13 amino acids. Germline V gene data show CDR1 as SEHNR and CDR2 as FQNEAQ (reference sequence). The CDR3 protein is CASSWTQEETQYF. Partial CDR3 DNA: TGTGCCAGCAGCTGGACACAAGAAGAGACG.

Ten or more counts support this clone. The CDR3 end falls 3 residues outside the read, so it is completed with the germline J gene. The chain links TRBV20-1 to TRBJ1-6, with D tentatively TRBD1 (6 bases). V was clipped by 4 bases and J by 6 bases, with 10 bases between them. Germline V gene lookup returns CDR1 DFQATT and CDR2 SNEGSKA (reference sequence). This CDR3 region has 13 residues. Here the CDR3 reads CSATIRGNSPLHF. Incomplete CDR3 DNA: TGCAGTGCTACTATCAGGGGTAATTCACCC.

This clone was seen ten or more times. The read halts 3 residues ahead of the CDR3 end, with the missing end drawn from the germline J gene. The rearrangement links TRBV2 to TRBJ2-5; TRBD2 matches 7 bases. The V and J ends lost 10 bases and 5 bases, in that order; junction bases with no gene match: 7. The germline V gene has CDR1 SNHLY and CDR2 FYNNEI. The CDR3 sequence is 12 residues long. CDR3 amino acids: CATAGEAETQYF. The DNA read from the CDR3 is TGTGCCACCGCGGGGGAGGCCGAGACC.

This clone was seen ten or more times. The CDR3 loop is CASSQEWTSGGPPSYNEQFF. The CDR3 bases that were read are TGTGCCAGCAGCCAAGAATGGACTAGCGGGGGCCCTCCCTCCTACAATGAG. The J gene is TRBJ2-1, the V gene TRBV4-2; 13 nucleotides agree with TRBD2. From the germline J gene comes the end of the CDR3, since the read stops 3 residues before it. The CDR3 is made up of 20 amino acids. CDR1 is LGHNA, CDR2 YNFKEQ, per germline. V lost 0 bases and J lost 0; bases outside the gene matches: 8.

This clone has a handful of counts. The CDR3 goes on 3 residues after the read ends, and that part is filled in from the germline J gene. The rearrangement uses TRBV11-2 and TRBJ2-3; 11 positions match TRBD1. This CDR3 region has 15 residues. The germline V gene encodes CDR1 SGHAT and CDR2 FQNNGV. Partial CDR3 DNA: TGTGCCAGCATCACGGGACAGGGGGGGCGAGAGGCG. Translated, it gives CASITGQGGREA. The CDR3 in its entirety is CASITGQGGREAQYF.

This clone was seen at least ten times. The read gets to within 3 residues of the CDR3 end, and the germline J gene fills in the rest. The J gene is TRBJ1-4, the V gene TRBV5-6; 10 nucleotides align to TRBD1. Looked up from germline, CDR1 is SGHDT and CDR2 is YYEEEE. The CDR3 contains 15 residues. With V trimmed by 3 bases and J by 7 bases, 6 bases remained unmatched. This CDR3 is CASSWGQGLGEKLFF. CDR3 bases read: TGTGCCAGCAGCTGGGGACAGGGGTTAGGTGAAAAA.

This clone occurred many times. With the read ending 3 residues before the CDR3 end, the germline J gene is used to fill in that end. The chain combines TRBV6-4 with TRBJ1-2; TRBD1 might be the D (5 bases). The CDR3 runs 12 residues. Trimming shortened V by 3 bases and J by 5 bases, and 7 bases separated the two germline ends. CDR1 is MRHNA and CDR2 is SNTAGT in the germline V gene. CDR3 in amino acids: CASSEGGYGYTF. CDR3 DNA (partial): TGTGCCAGCAGTGAGGGGGGATATGGC.

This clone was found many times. The CDR3 DNA, read in part, is TGCAGTGCTCCCCGAGCGGGGGAAGATACG. This translates into CSAPRAGEDT. The whole CDR3 region reads CSAPRAGEDTQYF. V usage is TRBV20-1 and J usage is TRBJ2-3; 8 bases fit TRBD2. The read ends 3 residues before the CDR3 terminus; that terminus is restored from the germline J gene. Germline lookup yields CDR1 DFQATT and CDR2 SNEGSKA (reference sequence). Trimming at V came to 5 bases and at J to 5 bases, leaving 6 bases not matched to a gene. This CDR3 region has 13 residues.

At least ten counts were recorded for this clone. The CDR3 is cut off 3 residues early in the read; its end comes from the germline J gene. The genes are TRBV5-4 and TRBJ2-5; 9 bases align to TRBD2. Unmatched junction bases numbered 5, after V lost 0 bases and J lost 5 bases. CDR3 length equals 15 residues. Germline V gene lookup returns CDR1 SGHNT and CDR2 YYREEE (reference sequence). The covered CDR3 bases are TGTGCCAGCAGCTTGGCCGGGACTAGCCTTGAGACC. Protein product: CASSLAGTSLET. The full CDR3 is CASSLAGTSLETQYF.

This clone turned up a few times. The part of the CDR3 DNA that was read is TGTGCCAGCTCACCAAGGCAGGGGCGCCACAATGAG. Translating it yields CASSPRQGRHNE. The CDR3 in full is CASSPRQGRHNEQFF. The chain combines TRBV18 with TRBJ2-1; D may be TRBD1 (6 bases). The CDR3 end falls 3 residues outside the read, so it is completed with the germline J gene. Trimming removed 2 bases at V and 5 bases at J, with 13 bases between. The germline V gene encodes CDR1 KGHSH and CDR2 LQKENI. The CDR3 length is 15 residues.

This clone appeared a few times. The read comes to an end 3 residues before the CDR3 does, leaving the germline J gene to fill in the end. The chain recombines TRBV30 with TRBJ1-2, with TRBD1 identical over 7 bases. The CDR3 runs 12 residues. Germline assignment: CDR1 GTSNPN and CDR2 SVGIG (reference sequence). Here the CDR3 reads CAWGTAFYDYTF. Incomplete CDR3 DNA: TGTGCCTGGGGGACAGCCTTCTACGAC.

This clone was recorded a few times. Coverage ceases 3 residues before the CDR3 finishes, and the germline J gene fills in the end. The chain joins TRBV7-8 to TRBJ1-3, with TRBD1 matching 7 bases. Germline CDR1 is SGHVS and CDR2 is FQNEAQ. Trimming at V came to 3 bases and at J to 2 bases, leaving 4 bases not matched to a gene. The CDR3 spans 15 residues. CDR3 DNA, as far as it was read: TGTGCCAGCAGCTTGGGGCAGGGGGCTGGAAACACC. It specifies CASSLGQGAGNT. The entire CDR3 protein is CASSLGQGAGNTIYF. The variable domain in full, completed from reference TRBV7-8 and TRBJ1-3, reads GAGVSQSPRYKVAKRGQDVALRCDPISGHVSLFWYQQALGQGPEFLTYFQNEAQLDKSGLPSDRFFAERPEGSVSTLKIQRTQQEDSAVYLCASSLGQGAGNTIYFGEGSWLTVV.

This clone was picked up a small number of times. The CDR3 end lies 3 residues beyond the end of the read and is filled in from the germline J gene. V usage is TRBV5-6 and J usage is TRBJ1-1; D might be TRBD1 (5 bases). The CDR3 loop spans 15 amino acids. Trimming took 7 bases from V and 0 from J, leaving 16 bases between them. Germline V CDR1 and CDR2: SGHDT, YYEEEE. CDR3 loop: CASESLQGLNTEAFF. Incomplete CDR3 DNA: TGTGCCAGCGAAAGCTTGCAGGGATTGAACACTGAA.

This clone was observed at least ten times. The CDR3 protein is CASSGQGADGEKLFF. The part of the CDR3 DNA that was read is TGCGCCAGCAGCGGACAGGGGGCCGATGGTGAAAAA. This chain links TRBV5-1 with TRBJ1-4; 11 bases agree with TRBD1. The CDR3 is cut off 3 residues early in the read; its end comes from the germline J gene. Germline V CDR1 and CDR2: SGHRS, YFSETQ. The CDR3 covers 15 residues. V was clipped by 4 bases and J by 7 bases; unmatched bases: 6. The full variable domain, with the rest looked up from reference TRBV5-1 and TRBJ1-4, is KAGVTQTPRYLIKTRGQQVTLSCSPISGHRSVSWYQQTPGQGLQFLFEYFSETQRNKGNFPGRFSGRQFSNSRSEMNVSTLELGDSALYLCASSGQGADGEKLFFGSGTQLSVL.

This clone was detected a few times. CDR3 DNA, as far as it was read: TGTGCCAGCAGCTTCGGAGGGGCCCTGCGGACTGAA. Translation: CASSFGGALRTE. The full-length CDR3 reads as CASSFGGALRTEAFF. The V call is TRBV11-2, the J call TRBJ1-1, with a tentative D call TRBD1 (5 bases). The read ends 3 residues early relative to the CDR3; the germline J gene fills the gap. The CDR3 loop spans 15 amino acids. Deletions cut 3 bases from V and 5 bases from J, with 16 bases between. Germline loops: CDR1 SGHAT, CDR2 FQNNGV.

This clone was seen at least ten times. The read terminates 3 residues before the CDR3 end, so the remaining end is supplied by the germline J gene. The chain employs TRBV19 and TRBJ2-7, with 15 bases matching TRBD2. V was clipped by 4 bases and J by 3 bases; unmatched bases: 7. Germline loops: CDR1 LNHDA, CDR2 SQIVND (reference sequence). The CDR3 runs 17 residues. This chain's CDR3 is CASSNPGLAGGIYEQYF. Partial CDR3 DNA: TGTGCCAGTAGTAACCCGGGACTAGCGGGGGGCATCTACGAG.